This T cell receptor (beta chain) was observed in a study of CD8+CD57+ T cells in acquired aplastic anemia. Study-wide background: The study obtained an average of roughly 3 ug of DNA from sorted CD4+ and CD8+ cells. Findings and limits, study-wide: Any difference that existed in CD8+ Simpson's diversity between patients and controls was not significant. Common to patients and controls were twenty-nine CD8+ CDR3 sequences.

CDR3 and TCR beta VDJ profiling relied on genomic DNA as the template. TCRdb re-called the reads through MiXCR, storing one row per CDR3 protein. The sample shows 100,000 to 150,000 distinct CDR3 sequences, over 30% of them seen only once. The patients chosen for sequencing had shown expansion of CD8+CD57+ cells (detected by flow cytometry). Blood sampling was performed on the patients, and none of them had received therapy by then. This CDR3 contains 16 residues. Deletions cut 3 bases from V and 0 bases from J, with 14 bases between. Germline assignment: CDR1 LNHDA and CDR2 SQIVND (reference sequence). At least ten counts were recorded for this clonotype. As yet, its antigen is unknown.

This TCR derives from a human donor with aplastic anemia. This chain links TRBV19 with TRBJ1-1, with D perhaps matching TRBD1 (5 bases). The sample consisted of sorted CD4+, CD8+, or CD8+CD57+ T cells (not recorded which) from PBMCs. The CDR3 protein is CASSIGGVRMNTEAFF. CDR3 coding DNA: TGTGCCAGTAGTATTGGGGGGGTACGGATGAACACTGAAGCTTTCTTT.